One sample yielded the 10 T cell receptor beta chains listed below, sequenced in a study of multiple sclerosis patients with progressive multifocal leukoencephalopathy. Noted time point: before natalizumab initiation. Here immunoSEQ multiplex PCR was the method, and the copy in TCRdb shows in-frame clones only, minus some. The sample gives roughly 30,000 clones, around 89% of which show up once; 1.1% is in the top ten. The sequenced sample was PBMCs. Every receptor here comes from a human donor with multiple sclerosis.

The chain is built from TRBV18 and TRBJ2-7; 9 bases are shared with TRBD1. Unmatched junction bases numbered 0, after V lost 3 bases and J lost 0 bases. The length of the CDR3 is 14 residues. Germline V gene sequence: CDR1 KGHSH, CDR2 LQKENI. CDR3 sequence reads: CASSPTGGSYEQYF. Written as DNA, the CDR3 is TGTGCCAGCTCACCGACAGGGGGCTCCTACGAGCAGTACTTC.

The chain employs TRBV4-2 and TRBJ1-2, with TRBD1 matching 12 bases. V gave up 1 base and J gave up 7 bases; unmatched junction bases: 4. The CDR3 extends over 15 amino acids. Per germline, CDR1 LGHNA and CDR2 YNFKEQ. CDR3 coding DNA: TGTGCCAGCAGCCAAGCACGGGACAGGGGGCTTGGCTACACCTTC. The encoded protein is CASSQARDRGLGYTF.

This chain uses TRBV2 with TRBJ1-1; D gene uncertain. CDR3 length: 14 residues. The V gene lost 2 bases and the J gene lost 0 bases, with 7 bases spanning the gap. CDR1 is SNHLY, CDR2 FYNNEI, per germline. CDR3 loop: CASSEIVVNTEAFF. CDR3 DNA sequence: TGTGCCAGCAGTGAAATCGTTGTGAACACTGAAGCTTTCTTT.

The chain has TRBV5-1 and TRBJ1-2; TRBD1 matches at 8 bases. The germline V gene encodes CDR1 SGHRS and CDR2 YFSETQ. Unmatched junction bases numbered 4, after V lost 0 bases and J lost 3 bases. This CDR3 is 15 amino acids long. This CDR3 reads CASSLDAGGYYGYTF. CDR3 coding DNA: TGCGCCAGCAGCTTGGATGCAGGGGGCTACTATGGCTACACCTTC.

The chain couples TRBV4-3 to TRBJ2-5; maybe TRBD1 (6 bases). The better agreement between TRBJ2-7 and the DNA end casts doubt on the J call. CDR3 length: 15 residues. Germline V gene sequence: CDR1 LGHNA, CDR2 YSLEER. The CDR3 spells CASSHGTGSAYEQYF. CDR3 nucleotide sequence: TGCGCCAGCAGCCACGGTACAGGGTCGGCCTACGAGCAGTACTTC.

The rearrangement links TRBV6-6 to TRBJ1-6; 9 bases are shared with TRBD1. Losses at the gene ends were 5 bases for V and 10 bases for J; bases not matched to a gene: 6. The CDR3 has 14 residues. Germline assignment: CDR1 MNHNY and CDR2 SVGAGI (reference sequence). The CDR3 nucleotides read TGTGCCAGCAGTCAAAGGACAGGGGAATCACCCCTCCACTTT. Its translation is CASSQRTGESPLHF.

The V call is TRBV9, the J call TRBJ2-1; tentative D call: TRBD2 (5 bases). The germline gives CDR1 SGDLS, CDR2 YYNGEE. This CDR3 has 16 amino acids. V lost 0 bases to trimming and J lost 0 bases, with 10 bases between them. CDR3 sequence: CASSVVWRSSYNEQFF. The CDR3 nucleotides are TGTGCCAGCAGCGTAGTTTGGAGGAGCTCCTACAATGAGCAGTTCTTC. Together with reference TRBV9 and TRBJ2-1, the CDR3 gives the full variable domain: DSGVTQTPKHLITATGQRVTLRCSPRSGDLSVYWYQQSLDQGLQFLIQYYNGEERAKGNILERFSAQQFPDLHSELNLSSLELGDSALYFCASSVVWRSSYNEQFFGPGTRLTVL.

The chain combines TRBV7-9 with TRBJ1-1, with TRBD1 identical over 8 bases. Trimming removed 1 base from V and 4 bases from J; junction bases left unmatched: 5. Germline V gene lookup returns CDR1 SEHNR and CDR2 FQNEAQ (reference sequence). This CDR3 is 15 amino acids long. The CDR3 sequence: CASSLGTGTVTEAFF. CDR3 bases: TGTGCCAGCAGCTTAGGGACAGGGACAGTCACTGAAGCTTTCTTT.

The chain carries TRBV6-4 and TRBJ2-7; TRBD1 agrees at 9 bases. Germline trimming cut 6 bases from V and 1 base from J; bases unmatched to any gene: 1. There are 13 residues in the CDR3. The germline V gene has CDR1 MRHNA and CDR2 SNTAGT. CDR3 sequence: CASRTGGSYEQYF. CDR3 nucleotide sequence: TGTGCCAGCAGGACAGGGGGGTCCTACGAGCAGTACTTC.

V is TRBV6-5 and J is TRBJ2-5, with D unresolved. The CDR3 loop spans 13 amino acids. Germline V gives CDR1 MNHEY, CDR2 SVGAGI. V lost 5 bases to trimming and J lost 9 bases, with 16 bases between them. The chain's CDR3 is CASSRNRDTAQYF. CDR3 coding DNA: TGTGCCAGCAGTCGAAATAGAGATACGGCCCAGTACTTC.